This T cell receptor beta chain originates from a study of early T cells in non-severe SARS-CoV-2 infection (dated by TCRdb to the early 2020s). As for the study more broadly: Bulk RNA from unsorted whole blood was used for TCR sequencing, so alpha and beta chains could not be paired.

Points the paper makes about the study in general: VDJdb matching was skewed toward anti-spike CD8 responses and likely underestimated virus-specific expansions, missing private and CD4 specificities.

Libraries were built with 5' RACE. The sequencer listed for this sample is NextSeq 500. Unique molecular identifiers were attached to individual cDNA molecules in the TCR library protocol so that sequencing error and PCR bias could be corrected. TCR alpha and beta chains were both sequenced, and the abundances of alpha and beta sequences in each sample were closely correlated with each other. Per the original workflow: Decombinator V4 was used to annotate the V gene, J gene and CDR3 of the TCR sequences. Expanded TCRs were defined as changing significantly between any two time points under a Poisson model with p below 0.0001. TCR abundances were normalised to the total number of TCRs sequenced per sample and expressed as counts per million. TRAV1-2 paired with TRAJ12, TRAJ20 or TRAJ33 defined MAIT TCRs, while TRAV10 paired with TRAJ18 defined iNKT TCRs. A search of VDJdb, accessed on 1 November 2021, was run for TCRs annotated to CMV, EBV and SARS-CoV-2, with TCRs annotated for multiple antigens excluded. TCRdb reprocessed the public reads (quality trimming at Q25 with fastp, clone calling with MiXCR) and kept in-frame beta chains. Entries that share a CDR3 protein sequence are merged under the most common genes and DNA. The V and J calls here are based on TCRdb, not the publication. For this sample there are 45,000 to 70,000 distinct CDR3 sequences; about 7.7% appear just once. The top ten clonotypes cover 10% to 13% of the sample.

The junction shows trimming of 5 bases on V and 2 bases on J, and the gene matches do not reach 5 bases of it. The CDR3, from cysteine to phenylalanine, totals 14 residues. The kept DNA is CDR3 alone, 42 bases in frame from the first base. The germline V gene supplies CDR1 SGHVS and CDR2 FNYEAQ. The study was a case-control design nested within a healthcare worker cohort in London, UK, with weekly nasopharyngeal swab PCR tests and blood sampling. Healthcare workers were recruited during the week of the UK lockdown, between 23 and 31 March 2020, and followed weekly for up to about 16 weeks. This clonotype was counted a few times. Its antigen is not yet known. Per-base quality was not reported, and no clone a single base away is much larger than it.

The specimen comprised whole blood, sampled at baseline. The sequence was obtained from an adult who was a healthcare worker with PCR-confirmed SARS-CoV-2 infection or an uninfected control (not recorded which). The chain couples TRBV7-6 to TRBJ2-7, with 8 junctional bases fitting TRBD1. The sequenced DNA is TGTGCCAGCAGCCCAGAACAGGGGGCCTACGAGCAGTACTTC. Its amino acids are CASSPEQGAYEQYF.